Below, 9 T cell receptor beta chains from the same sample are listed, as sequenced in a study of human T cells and chemical hapten exposure. Specified time point: pre-sensitization, week 0. Documented treatment: therapeutic diphenylcyclopropenone sensitization with weekly scalp DPC. Each CDR3 protein is one row after TCRdb ran MiXCR on the RACE reads. The sample lists approximately 370,000 distinct CDR3 sequences, 5.5% occurring once. Specimen: whole blood, collected in connection with sensitization to the hapten diphenylcyclopropenone (DPC). The source of these receptors is a woman younger than 30 with alopecia areata. Some clones in this sample may be carry-over from other donors' samples.

This clonotype occurred many times. In nucleotides, the CDR3 is TGTGCCACCCAGTTGGGGGGATTCTGGCCCCAGCATTTT. Amino acids: CATQLGGFWPQHF. The rearrangement uses TRBV7-9 and TRBJ1-5; D is perhaps TRBD1 (5 bases). The CDR3 loop spans 13 amino acids. V was pared by 10 bases and J by 9 bases, with 19 bases between. From germline, CDR1 is SEHNR and CDR2 FQNEAQ (reference sequence).

This clonotype has at least ten counts. The chain is built from TRBV4-1 and TRBJ1-2; D gene ambiguous. The CDR3 contains 16 residues. Germline CDR1 reads MGHRA; CDR2 reads YSYEKL. Between the trimmed V and J ends, which lost 1 base and 8 bases, there was a span of 20 bases. DNA of the CDR3: TGCGCCAGCAGCCAAGGGGCCTTACGGGATGGGATAGGCTACACCTTC. It yields the protein CASSQGALRDGIGYTF.

This clonotype was observed a handful of times. The chain uses TRBV3-1 and TRBJ1-1; D may be TRBD1 (5 bases). The ends were cut back, 9 bases at V and 1 base at J, with 15 bases in the middle. The V gene's germline CDR1 is LGHDT and CDR2 YNNKEL (reference sequence). The CDR3 loop spans 14 amino acids. DNA for the CDR3: TGTGCCAGTAAACCCCGGGACGCGAACACTGAAGCTTTCTTT. It is translated as CASKPRDANTEAFF.

The J gene is TRBJ1-6, the V gene TRBV28, with unresolved D. Germline V gene data show CDR1 as MDHEN and CDR2 as SYDVKM. The germline V and J ends were trimmed by 4 bases and 7 bases, with 11 bases remaining between them. This CDR3 has 14 amino acids. The CDR3 here is CASSSGTPNSPLHF. Here the CDR3 DNA reads TGTGCCAGCAGTTCCGGCACTCCCAATTCACCCCTCCACTTT.

This clonotype came up a few times. This chain uses TRBV4-2 with TRBJ1-1; TRBD1 matches 12 bases. Germline CDR1 and CDR2: LGHNA and YNFKEQ. The CDR3 extends over 19 amino acids. V lost 3 bases and J lost 1; bases outside the gene matches: 12. CDR3 protein: CASSHRDRGRNRRNTEAFF. CDR3 nucleotides: TGTGCCAGCAGCCACCGGGACAGGGGGCGGAATCGCCGGAACACTGAAGCTTTCTTT.

This clonotype has at least ten counts. The V and J genes are TRBV5-6 and TRBJ2-4; no clear D. There are 15 residues in the CDR3. The germline V gene encodes CDR1 SGHDT and CDR2 YYEEEE. Between the trimmed V and J ends, which lost 0 bases and 1 base, there was a span of 8 bases. The CDR3 bases are TGTGCCAGCAGCTTGGGGGGTTTGGCCAAAAACATTCAGTACTTC. It yields the protein CASSLGGLAKNIQYF.

The genes are TRBV28 and TRBJ1-1, with 8 bases matching TRBD1. The CDR3 spans 13 residues. From germline, CDR1 is MDHEN and CDR2 SYDVKM. V gave up 6 bases and J gave up 1 base; unmatched junction bases: 1. The CDR3 nucleotides read TGTGCCAGCAGGACAGGGGAGAACACTGAAGCTTTCTTT. It is translated as CASRTGENTEAFF.

In its sample, this clonotype was seen many times. The V gene is TRBV29-1, the J gene TRBJ1-2, with TRBD1 matching over 8 bases. The germline V gene encodes CDR1 SQVTM and CDR2 ANQGSEA. The ends lost 3 bases at V and 7 bases at J; junction bases unmatched: 7. The CDR3 loop spans 13 amino acids. CDR3 DNA: TGCAGCGTTGAGTTTCGGACAGGGTTTGGCTACACCTTC. Its protein is CSVEFRTGFGYTF.

Many counts were recorded for this clonotype. This chain connects TRBV3-1 to TRBJ2-3; the D gene could be TRBD1 or TRBD2 (5 bases each). V gave up 6 bases and J gave up 5 bases, with 21 bases separating them. Germline V gene data show CDR1 as LGHDT and CDR2 as YNNKEL (reference sequence). The CDR3 has 16 amino acids. This chain's CDR3 is CASSPSGTLGRDTQYF. The CDR3 coding sequence is TGTGCCAGCAGTCCCTCCGGGACCTTAGGGAGAGATACGCAGTATTTT.